This T cell receptor beta chain was identified in a study of blood T cells in healthy people across ages. Overall study findings and caveats: Any changes in expanded clonotypes were possibly confounded, as donor CMV status remained unknown. The fall in TCR beta diversity per million T cells was roughly linear with age.

Primed by a sample-barcoded 5' primer and a J-beta primer mix, a second PCR proceeded for 7 to 11 cycles. No fewer than 3 million CDR3-containing paired-end reads came from each sample. TCRdb reprocessed the 5' RACE reads with MiXCR, giving one entry per CDR3 protein. Among about 680,000 distinct CDR3 sequences listed, around 48% were seen once. There are 17 residues in the CDR3. The V and J ends lost 3 bases and 3 bases, in that order; junction bases with no gene match: 7. Germline V lookup: CDR1 LGHDT, CDR2 YNNKEL (reference sequence). On this clonotype itself: Its cognate antigen is unknown.

Sequenced material: blood. The V gene is TRBV3-1, the J gene TRBJ2-1; 11 bases line up with TRBD2. The sequence came from a woman aged 60-75 years in good health. Written as DNA, the CDR3 is TGTGCCAGCAGCCATCAACTAGCGGGAGATTACTACAATGAGCAGTTCTTC. It translates to CASSHQLAGDYYNEQFF.